This TCR beta chain stems from a study of blood T cell repertoires in COVID-19. Sequencing used immunoSEQ multiplex PCR; TCRdb keeps in-frame clones, though not all of them. The sample includes approximately 310,000 clones, under 90% seen only once; the top ten take 4.5% to 6.5%. Two negative PCRs, clearance, or symptom resolution were required of recovered Cohort 3 donors. V lost 4 bases, J lost 6 bases, and 7 bases stayed unmatched. Germline V gene data show CDR1 as SGHRS and CDR2 as YFSETQ. The CDR3 runs to 16 residues. This receptor was obtained from a man aged 55-75 years who had recovered from COVID-19. J is TRBJ1-6 and V is TRBV5-1, with TRBD1 matching 10 bases. Sequencing was done on a sample of PBMCs or T cells enriched from blood (not recorded which). The CDR3 loop is CASSPWTGGVNSPLHF. The CDR3, as DNA: TGCGCCAGCAGCCCTTGGACAGGGGGGGTTAATTCACCCCTCCACTTT.